Each of the 3 T cell receptor beta chains below was sequenced from the same sample in a study of regulatory T cells in long-lasting Graves disease. In building TCR beta libraries, iRepertoire HTBI primers were used together with Arm-PCR of CDR3 regions. A single record per CDR3 protein comes from TCRdb applying MiXCR to the multiplex PCR reads. The table records approximately 270,000 distinct CDR3 sequences, about 17% of them present only once. As for time point: newly diagnosed GD, antithyroid drugs for less than 3 months. The authors made the TCR library using RNA they extracted from PBMCs. The sample also formed part of further work on T cells in Graves' hyperthyroidism and ophthalmopathy.

Sequencing used peripheral blood mononuclear cells (PBMCs), obtained at new diagnosis, from a patient treated with antithyroid drugs. Every receptor here comes from a woman in her 30s with Graves disease.

This clonotype has ten or more counts. V gene TRBV7-2 combines with J gene TRBJ2-1; no clear D gene. CDR3 length: 14 amino acids. Per the germline V gene, CDR1 is SGHTA and CDR2 is FQGNSA. V was cut by 3 bases and J by 6 bases, with 12 bases left in between. In DNA, the CDR3 is TGTGCCAGCAGCTTGGGTCATTCCAGCAATGAGCAGTTCTTC. This codes for CASSLGHSSNEQFF.

The chain uses TRBV5-1 and TRBJ2-1; 9 bases agree with TRBD1. From germline, CDR1 is SGHRS and CDR2 YFSETQ. CDR3 size: 13 residues. Germline trimming cut 1 base from V and 8 bases from J; bases unmatched to any gene: 1. The DNA of the CDR3 is TGCGCCAGCAGCTTGACAGGGGGCGATGAGCAGTTCTTC. The encoded protein is CASSLTGGDEQFF.

The V gene is TRBV20-1, the J gene TRBJ2-7; TRBD1 is a possible D gene (6 bases). Trimming removed 5 bases at V and 2 bases at J, with 13 bases between. The CDR3 sequence is 13 residues long. Germline CDR1 DFQATT, CDR2 SNEGSKA (reference sequence). The CDR3, as DNA: TGCAGTGCTTCTCGACAGGCGCCCTACGAGCAGTACTTC. Translation gives CSASRQAPYEQYF.